Sequencing of this T cell receptor beta chain was carried out in a study of blood T cell repertoires in COVID-19. The data were produced by immunoSEQ multiplex PCR, yet TCRdb's version contains in-frame clones alone and is incomplete. Among 200,000 or so clones, about nine tenths were seen once, and the ten largest hold less than 3.5%. The sample taken for sequencing was peripheral blood. This clonotype was obtained from an older woman with acute or convalescent COVID-19.

The CDR3 loop reads CASRDTGAYEQYF. The CDR3, as DNA: TGTGCCAGCAGGGACACAGGGGCCTACGAGCAGTACTTC. V and J are TRBV6-6 and TRBJ2-7; TRBD1 matches 7 bases. Germline trimming cut 6 bases from V and 2 bases from J; bases unmatched to any gene: 4. This CDR3 is built from 13 residues. Germline V gene lookup returns CDR1 MNHNY and CDR2 SVGAGI (reference sequence).